The 4 T cell receptor beta chains below come from one sample, sequenced in a study of radiation and T cells in renal cell carcinoma. Time point described: blood 2 weeks post-SBRT. Treatment denoted: 15 Gy SBRT to primary tumor, nephrectomy 4 weeks later. The protocol was immunoSEQ multiplex PCR, while the TCRdb copy is restricted to in-frame clones and leaves out a portion. The sample includes about 120,000 clones, about 81% seen only once; the top ten take 1.9%. The material sequenced was blood, taken from a patient whose treatment included radiotherapy and nephrectomy. These receptors were collected from a woman aged 55 to 70 with renal cell carcinoma.

The gene calls are TRBV6-5 and TRBJ2-1, with 8 bases identical to TRBD2. After removal of 2 bases from V and 5 bases from J, the junction contained 5 bases not matched to a gene. The CDR3 totals 15 residues. Germline values: CDR1 MNHEY, CDR2 SVGAGI. CDR3 DNA: TGTGCCAGCAGTTACCCCAGCGGGAGAGACAATGAGCAGTTCTTC. Encoded protein: CASSYPSGRDNEQFF.

This clone was detected many times. V is TRBV28 and J is TRBJ1-2; unclear D gene. The CDR3 is made up of 14 amino acids. V lost 2 bases, J lost 0 bases, and 7 bases lay in between. Looked up from germline, CDR1 is MDHEN and CDR2 is SYDVKM. CDR3 DNA: TGTGCCAGCAGTTTAACAGTAGCTAACTATGGCTACACCTTC. Translating gives CASSLTVANYGYTF.

The V gene is TRBV11-2, the J gene TRBJ2-7, with TRBD2 matching over 7 bases. Looked up from germline, CDR1 is SGHAT and CDR2 is FQNNGV. V trimming: 3 bases; J trimming: 4 bases; junction bases outside the gene matches: 9. The CDR3 runs to 15 residues. CDR3 in amino acids: CASSLRGASGYEQYF. The CDR3 DNA reads as TGTGCCAGCAGCTTGAGAGGGGCTAGCGGTTACGAGCAGTACTTC.

V usage is TRBV2 and J usage is TRBJ2-3; D is unresolved. The CDR3 covers 13 residues. The germline gives CDR1 SNHLY, CDR2 FYNNEI. V was clipped by 6 bases and J by 3 bases, with 10 bases between them. CDR3 DNA: TGTGCCAGCAGCTCTCTAGGAACAGATACGCAGTATTTT. Translating gives CASSSLGTDTQYF.